This TCR beta chain is drawn from a study of cytomegalovirus exposure and HLA in healthy donors. At the level of the study: The roughly 700 first-cohort repertoires and the 120 or so validation repertoires shared the same platform, a later analysis reported.

V lost 2 bases to trimming and J lost 0 bases, with 11 bases between them. Germline V lookup: CDR1 MNHEY, CDR2 SMNVEV (reference sequence). CDR3 size: 17 residues. Study conclusions and caveats: Confirmation was obtained in vitro that a few CMV-associated chains are specific for CMV antigens. Despite most TCR sequences being rare, some public TCRs occurred in many donors.

While the first cohort had hundreds of subjects, the donors belonged to the separate validation cohort of over a hundred subjects. Profiled with immunoSEQ multiplex PCR; TCRdb holds only in-frame clones, not every one. The sample has fewer than 200,000 clones, around nine tenths seen once. To note about this clone: Its antigen is unidentified.

The chain uses TRBV27 and TRBJ2-6, with a possible D match to TRBD1 (7 bases). The sequencing input was PBMCs. This clonotype originated in a man between 18 and 29 years old in good health and CMV-seropositive. CDR3 amino acids: CASSLTGDSSGANVLTF. DNA of the CDR3: TGTGCCAGCAGTTTAACAGGGGACTCCTCTGGGGCCAACGTCCTGACTTTC.